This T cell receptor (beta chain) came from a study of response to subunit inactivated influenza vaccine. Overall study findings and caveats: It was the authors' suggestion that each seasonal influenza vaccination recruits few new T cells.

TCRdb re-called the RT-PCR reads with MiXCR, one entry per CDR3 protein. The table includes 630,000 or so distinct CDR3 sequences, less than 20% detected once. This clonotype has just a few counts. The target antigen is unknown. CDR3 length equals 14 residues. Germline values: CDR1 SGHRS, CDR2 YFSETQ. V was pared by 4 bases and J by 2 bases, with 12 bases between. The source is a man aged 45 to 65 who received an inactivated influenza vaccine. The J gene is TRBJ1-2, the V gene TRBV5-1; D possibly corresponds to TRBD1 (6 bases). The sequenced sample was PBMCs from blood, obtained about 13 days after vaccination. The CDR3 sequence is CASSPRRGNYGYTF. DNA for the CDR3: TGCGCCAGCAGCCCGCGGAGGGGGAACTATGGCTACACCTTC.